Following are 22 T cell receptor beta chains from one sample sequenced in a study of vaccination and CD4 T cells after COVID-19 (dated by TCRdb to about 2022). Their specific antigens are unknown. Taken with the paper, the label for treatment or condition translates to: approximately nine-day PBMC culture with coronavirus spike peptide pools or control peptides (ViraFEST assay). The library came from PCR. Data came from an Illumina iSeq 100. DNA from cultured CD4+ T cells underwent TCR sequencing with the Oncomine TCR Beta short-read assay at the Johns Hopkins FTIC core. TCRdb trimmed the raw reads at Q25, called clones with MiXCR and kept productive beta chains. Identical CDR3 protein sequences are pooled into one entry, listed with their most common genes and DNA. Recorded for this sample are around 20,000 distinct CDR3 sequences; over 50% of them occurred a single time. Jointly, the top ten make up 6% to 8.5% of the sample.

This specimen consisted of CD4+ T cells from blood, cultured in vitro, obtained before SARS-CoV-2 vaccination. These receptors came from a human donor who had recovered from COVID-19.

The rearrangement uses TRBV30 and TRBJ2-5, with 7 bases identical to TRBD2. The CDR3 totals 17 residues. Trimming at V came to 1 base and at J to 1 base, leaving 12 bases not matched to a gene. Germline V gives CDR1 GTSNPN, CDR2 SVGIG (reference sequence). The CDR3 loop is CAWSAGTYLAAQETQYF. The CDR3 nucleotides are TGTGCCTGGAGTGCGGGAACTTACCTAGCGGCCCAAGAGACCCAGTACTTC.

Only a few counts were recorded for this clonotype. The chain carries TRBV2 and TRBJ2-5; D may be TRBD2 (7 bases). V dropped 4 bases and J dropped 2 bases, with 14 bases sitting between them. The CDR3 is 15 amino acids. Germline V gene data show CDR1 as SNHLY and CDR2 as FYNNEI. As DNA, the CDR3 is TGTGCCAGCAGTGTAGGGGGGGCGAGTCAAGAGACCCAGTACTTC. Translating gives CASSVGGASQETQYF.

V is TRBV30 and J is TRBJ2-7; D perhaps matches TRBD2 (7 bases). The germline V and J ends were trimmed by 2 bases and 7 bases, with 15 bases remaining between them. The CDR3 length is 13 residues. CDR1 GTSNPN and CDR2 SVGIG come from the germline V gene (reference sequence). The CDR3: CAWSRGATFEQYF. The CDR3 region has the DNA TGTGCCTGGAGTCGGGGGGCAACCTTTGAGCAGTACTTC. Variable domain in full (rest from reference TRBV30 and TRBJ2-7): SQTIHQWPATLVQPVGSPLSLECTVEGTSNPNLYWYRQAAGRGLQLLFYSVGIGQISSEVPQNLSASRPQDRQFILSSKKLLLSDSGFYLCAWSRGATFEQYFGPGTRLTVT.

This clonotype was counted between two and nine times. The rearrangement uses TRBV20-1 and TRBJ1-5; D might be TRBD1 (5 bases). V was cut by 5 bases and J by 1 base, with 12 bases left in between. Germline V CDR1 and CDR2: DFQATT, SNEGSKA (reference sequence). The CDR3 contains 14 residues. The CDR3 sequence: CSARLGGSNQPQHF. CDR3 DNA: TGCAGTGCTCGTTTGGGGGGAAGCAATCAGCCCCAGCATTTT.

The V gene is TRBV19, the J gene TRBJ1-1; TRBD1 aligns across 7 bases. The germline V gene encodes CDR1 LNHDA and CDR2 SQIVND (reference sequence). The length of the CDR3 is 15 residues. With V trimmed by 3 bases and J by 1 base, 5 bases remained unmatched. CDR3 sequence reads: CASSIVDRSNTEAFF. CDR3 bases: TGTGCCAGTAGTATTGTGGACAGGTCGAACACTGAAGCTTTCTTT. Full variable domain (outside the CDR3, taken from reference TRBV19 and TRBJ1-1): DGGITQSPKYLFRKEGQNVTLSCEQNLNHDAMYWYRQDPGQGLRLIYYSQIVNDFQKGDIAEGYSVSREKKESFPLTVTSAQKNPTAFYLCASSIVDRSNTEAFFGQGTRLTVV.

This chain joins TRBV6-1 and TRBJ2-7, with D maybe TRBD2 (6 bases). CDR3 size: 14 residues. The germline V and J ends were trimmed by 6 bases and 4 bases, with 16 bases remaining between them. Germline CDR1 is MNHNS and CDR2 is SASEGT. The CDR3 spells CASRKAGAGYEQYF. CDR3 DNA: TGTGCCAGCAGAAAAGCGGGTGCTGGGTACGAGCAGTACTTC.

The gene calls are TRBV7-9 and TRBJ1-1, with 10 nucleotides matching TRBD1. This CDR3 comprises 16 residues. The germline CDR1 and CDR2 sequences are SEHNR and FQNEAQ (reference sequence). The V gene end was trimmed by 4 bases and the J gene end by 1 base; junction bases not matched to a gene: 6. The CDR3: CASSSGQGGGNTEAFF. DNA of the CDR3: TGTGCCAGCAGCTCCGGACAGGGGGGTGGGAACACTGAAGCTTTCTTT.

The V call is TRBV7-9, the J call TRBJ1-2; D unclear. V lost 3 bases, J lost 6 bases, and 8 bases lay in between. The CDR3 is 12 residues long. Germline values: CDR1 SEHNR, CDR2 FQNEAQ (reference sequence). CDR3 coding DNA: TGTGCCAGCAGCTTCTCGCGGGATGGCTACACCTTC. Translated: CASSFSRDGYTF.

The chain combines TRBV6-1 with TRBJ1-5, with D hard to call. CDR1 is MNHNS and CDR2 is SASEGT in the germline V gene. CDR3 length: 18 amino acids. Trimming cost V 5 bases and J 5 bases, with 25 bases left between them. The CDR3 protein is CASSPGIVKTRRYQPQHF. The DNA of the CDR3 is TGTGCCAGCAGTCCTGGAATAGTAAAGACGCGGCGGTATCAGCCCCAGCATTTT.

V usage is TRBV2 and J usage is TRBJ1-5; the D is unclear. Germline-derived CDR1 and CDR2 are SNHLY and FYNNEI. Trimming stripped 7 bases from V and 3 bases from J, with 10 bases between. The CDR3 covers 13 residues. The CDR3 nucleotides are TGTGCCAGCATGGGCAGACTCAATCAGCCCCAGCATTTT. Amino acids: CASMGRLNQPQHF.

This chain links TRBV19 with TRBJ1-5; TRBD1 agrees at 8 bases. The CDR3 has 14 residues. Germline CDR1 reads LNHDA; CDR2 reads SQIVND (reference sequence). Unmatched junction bases numbered 7, after V lost 6 bases and J lost 6 bases. The DNA of the CDR3 is TGTGCCAGTAGCGACAGGGGAGGGGGTCAGCCCCAGCATTTT. Translating gives CASSDRGGGQPQHF.

The count of this clonotype is one. The gene calls are TRBV7-2 and TRBJ2-2, with D unresolved. The CDR3 totals 15 residues. Germline V gene data show CDR1 as SGHTA and CDR2 as FQGNSA. With 1 base removed from V and 5 bases from J, the gap between germline ends came to 11 bases. The CDR3 region has the DNA TGTGCCAGCAGCTTAGAGAGTACTTGGACCGGGGAGCTGTTTTTT. Its translation: CASSLESTWTGELFF.

In nucleotides, the CDR3 is TGTGCCAGCAGACTTGCGTCGGGAGGAGGCACAGATACGCAGTATTTT. This gives the protein CASRLASGGGTDTQYF. This chain joins TRBV7-2 and TRBJ2-3, with 7 positions matching TRBD2. Germline V gene data show CDR1 as SGHTA and CDR2 as FQGNSA. The CDR3 is 16 amino acids. After removal of 6 bases from V and 1 base from J, the junction contained 10 bases not matched to a gene. Combining the CDR3 with reference TRBV7-2 and TRBJ2-3 gives the whole variable domain GAGVSQSPSNKVTEKGKDVELRCDPISGHTALYWYRQSLGQGLEFLIYFQGNSAPDKSGLPSDRFSAERTGGSVSTLTIQRTQQEDSAVYLCASRLASGGGTDTQYFGPGTRLTVL.

This chain uses TRBV29-1 with TRBJ2-6; 8 bases are shared with TRBD2. V lost 6 bases and J lost 4; bases outside the gene matches: 2. CDR1 is SQVTM, CDR2 ANQGSEA, per germline. This CDR3 spans 13 amino acids. The CDR3 spells CSVAGAGANVLTF. CDR3 nucleotides: TGCAGCGTAGCGGGAGCCGGGGCCAACGTCCTGACTTTC.

The V call is TRBV19, the J call TRBJ1-2; 9 nucleotides agree with TRBD1. The CDR3 length is 13 residues. V dropped 6 bases and J dropped 4; count of bases not matched to a gene: 3. The germline V gene has CDR1 LNHDA and CDR2 SQIVND (reference sequence). The CDR3 region has the DNA TGTGCCAGTAGCCAGGACAGGGGCTATGGCTACACCTTC. It yields the protein CASSQDRGYGYTF.

This clonotype came up a few times. The rearrangement links TRBV20-1 to TRBJ2-7; D is perhaps TRBD1 or TRBD2 (5 bases each). The germline V gene encodes CDR1 DFQATT and CDR2 SNEGSKA (reference sequence). Deletions cut 3 bases from V and 7 bases from J, with 13 bases between. The CDR3 has 12 residues. The chain's CDR3 is CSARGVFLEQYF. The CDR3 coding sequence is TGCAGTGCTAGGGGGGTTTTTCTAGAGCAGTACTTC.

The J gene is TRBJ2-7, the V gene TRBV11-2, with D perhaps TRBD1 or TRBD2 (5 bases each). Germline CDR1 and CDR2: SGHAT and FQNNGV. The CDR3 extends over 14 amino acids. Deletions cut 2 bases from V and 0 bases from J, with 8 bases between. CDR3: CASSLSGSSYEQYF. CDR3 nucleotide sequence: TGTGCCAGCAGCTTATCAGGGAGCTCCTACGAGCAGTACTTC. Drawing the rest from reference TRBV11-2 and TRBJ2-7, the complete variable domain is EAGVAQSPRYKIIEKRQSVAFWCNPISGHATLYWYQQILGQGPKLLIQFQNNGVVDDSQLPKDRFSAERLKGVDSTLKIQPAKLEDSAVYLCASSLSGSSYEQYFGPGTRLTVT.

The chain is built from TRBV7-8 and TRBJ2-5; 8 bases match TRBD1. The germline V gene encodes CDR1 SGHVS and CDR2 FQNEAQ. CDR3 length: 17 amino acids. With 4 bases clipped from V and 5 bases from J, the junction kept 15 bases outside the gene matches. For the CDR3, the DNA is TGTGCCAGCAGCTCCCACCGAAGTGGACAGGGAGTCGAGACCCAGTACTTC. Translated: CASSSHRSGQGVETQYF.

This clonotype appeared once. The CDR3 loop reads CASSKTARRTAGNTIYF. The CDR3 coding sequence is TGTGCCAGCAGTAAGACCGCCAGACGTACCGCTGGAAACACCATATATTTT. This rearrangement joins TRBV6-1 to TRBJ1-3; no definite D call. Germline-derived CDR1 and CDR2 are MNHNS and SASEGT. The CDR3 has 17 amino acids. V was shortened by 5 bases and J by 2 bases, with 19 bases between the two germline ends.

The chain recombines TRBV20-1 with TRBJ2-4; D is uncertain. Germline CDR1 and CDR2: DFQATT and SNEGSKA (reference sequence). V shed 0 bases and J shed 6 bases, with 6 bases lying between them. The CDR3 runs to 12 residues. This chain's CDR3 is CSARDAVNIQYF. CDR3 coding DNA: TGCAGTGCTAGAGATGCGGTAAACATTCAGTACTTC.

The chain joins TRBV5-6 to TRBJ2-5, with D unresolved. The V end was cut by 1 base, the J end by 5 bases, with 18 bases between. The CDR3 contains 16 residues. Germline assignment: CDR1 SGHDT and CDR2 YYEEEE. CDR3 in DNA: TGTGCCAGCAGCTTGAGTCCGCTCGAATATAGGGAGACCCAGTACTTC. Translated: CASSLSPLEYRETQYF.

V usage is TRBV2 and J usage is TRBJ1-2; D is unclear. Trimming removed 1 base at V and 4 bases at J, with 4 bases between. Germline V gene lookup returns CDR1 SNHLY and CDR2 FYNNEI. This CDR3 comprises 12 residues. The CDR3 loop is CASSEESYGYTF. The CDR3 DNA reads TGTGCCAGCAGTGAAGAGTCCTATGGCTACACCTTC.